Described below is a single TCR beta chain sequence and its context. Sequenced by immunoSEQ multiplex PCR; TCRdb stores in-frame clones only, minus some. The data contain about 210,000 clones, about 79% of them seen just once; the ten biggest clones take up about 9.7%. Trimming stripped 0 bases from V and 7 bases from J, with 16 bases between. The CDR3 is made up of 17 amino acids. Per germline, CDR1 LNHDA and CDR2 SQIVND (reference sequence). The entry originates in a study of blood T cell repertoires in COVID-19. The chain joins TRBV19 to TRBJ2-6; D might be TRBD1 (6 bases). This receptor was obtained from a man in his forties or fifties with active or convalescent COVID-19. Sequences were obtained from peripheral blood. CDR3: CASSIEWGQKVANVLTF. DNA of the CDR3: TGTGCCAGTAGTATAGAGTGGGGGCAAAAAGTCGCCAACGTCCTGACTTTC.